These 21 T cell receptor beta chains share one sample of origin, sequenced in a study of blood T cell repertoires in COVID-19. The data were produced by immunoSEQ multiplex PCR, yet TCRdb's version contains in-frame clones alone and is incomplete. Here the sample spans 140,000 to 150,000 clones, approximately 80% being singletons. The sequencing input was peripheral blood. The receptor source for this set is a woman in her forties or fifties with acute or convalescent COVID-19.

This rearrangement joins TRBV5-1 to TRBJ2-2; 8 nucleotides match TRBD2. V lost 2 bases, J lost 0 bases, and 6 bases stayed unmatched. This CDR3 spans 17 amino acids. From germline, CDR1 is SGHRS and CDR2 YFSETQ. The CDR3: CASSFSGGASNTGELFF. CDR3 nucleotide sequence: TGCGCCAGCAGCTTCTCCGGGGGGGCCTCGAACACCGGGGAGCTGTTTTTT.

The rearrangement links TRBV27 to TRBJ2-1; maybe TRBD1 (5 bases). V was cut by 0 bases and J by 7 bases, with 16 bases left in between. This CDR3 has 16 amino acids. The germline V gene has CDR1 MNHEY and CDR2 SMNVEV (reference sequence). CDR3 protein: CASSLSPDSRTNEQFF. The CDR3 region has the DNA TGTGCCAGCAGTTTATCCCCCGACAGCCGAACGAATGAGCAGTTCTTC.

As regards this clone: Sequence at one end of the junction differs from germline and may be a read error. The rearrangement uses TRBV7-2 and TRBJ2-2; TRBD1 agrees at 8 bases. Looked up from germline, CDR1 is SGHTA and CDR2 is FQGNSA. The length of the CDR3 is 11 residues. CDR3 in amino acids: CASSSQGGLFF. CDR3 coding DNA: TGTGCCAGCAGCTCACAGGGGGGGCTGTTTTTT.

CDR3 region: CSANRDREQYF. In DNA form, the CDR3 reads TGCAGTGCAAACAGGGATCGCGAGCAGTACTTC. The chain couples TRBV20-1 to TRBJ2-7, with a weak D call TRBD1 (6 bases). Per germline, CDR1 DFQATT and CDR2 SNEGSKA (reference sequence). Trimming took off 6 bases at V and 6 bases at J, with 12 bases between the two ends. This CDR3 comprises 11 residues.

The genes are TRBV18 and TRBJ2-6; unclear D gene. From germline, CDR1 is KGHSH and CDR2 LQKENI. The CDR3 extends over 18 amino acids. Trimming cost V 2 bases and J 0 bases, with 14 bases left between them. CDR3 coding DNA: TGTGCCAGCTCACCAATGCAGGCCGGAAGCTCTGGGGCCAACGTCCTGACTTTC. This codes for CASSPMQAGSSGANVLTF. Filled out from reference TRBV18 and TRBJ2-6, the complete variable domain reads NAGVMQNPRHLVRRRGQEARLRCSPMKGHSHVYWYRQLPEEGLKFMVYLQKENIIDESGMPKERFSAEFPKEGPSILRIQQVVRGDSAAYFCASSPMQAGSSGANVLTFGAGSRLTVL.

The rearrangement uses TRBV6-5 and TRBJ1-1, with D maybe TRBD1 (6 bases). Germline CDR1 MNHEY, CDR2 SVGAGI. CDR3 length: 13 residues. V gave up 2 bases and J gave up 8 bases, with 12 bases separating them. The CDR3 sequence: CASSYPGTGEAFF. Written as DNA, the CDR3 is TGTGCCAGCAGTTACCCAGGTACAGGGGAAGCTTTCTTT.

The rearrangement uses TRBV7-9 and TRBJ2-7; possible D gene TRBD2, 5 bases. Germline V gives CDR1 SEHNR, CDR2 FQNEAQ (reference sequence). The CDR3 length is 14 residues. Deletions cut 4 bases from V and 2 bases from J, with 12 bases between. Here the CDR3 reads CASSSRGWTYEQYF. CDR3 DNA: TGTGCCAGCAGCTCACGAGGGTGGACCTACGAGCAGTACTTC.

The gene calls are TRBV2 and TRBJ1-2, with TRBD1 as a possible D gene (5 bases). Germline CDR1 and CDR2: SNHLY and FYNNEI. V was trimmed by 0 bases and J by 4 bases, leaving 33 bases between them. This CDR3 region has 22 residues. CDR3: CASSEATLSFGYKKKGIYGYTF. Written as DNA, the CDR3 is TGTGCCAGCAGTGAAGCGACTCTTAGCTTCGGTTACAAGAAAAAGGGGATCTATGGCTACACCTTC.

This clone has a single count. The rearrangement joins TRBV12-3 or TRBV12-4 to TRBJ2-7; D remains ambiguous. V was shortened by 4 bases and J by 5 bases, with 6 bases between the two germline ends. The CDR3 sequence is 11 residues long. The CDR3: CASSSTHEQYF. The CDR3 DNA sequence: TGTGCCAGCAGTTCCACTCACGAGCAGTACTTC.

V is TRBV28 and J is TRBJ1-6; D call uncertain. Deletions cut 6 bases from V and 6 bases from J, with 6 bases between. The CDR3 sequence is 12 residues long. Looked up from germline, CDR1 is MDHEN and CDR2 is SYDVKM. CDR3 residues: CASRVSNSPLHF. CDR3 coding DNA: TGTGCCAGCAGGGTGAGTAATTCACCCCTCCACTTT.

This rearrangement joins TRBV30 to TRBJ1-5, with 7 nucleotides matching TRBD1. The CDR3 runs 13 residues. Trimming cost V 5 bases and J 7 bases; bases outside gene matches: 8. Germline CDR1 is GTSNPN and CDR2 is SVGIG (reference sequence). The CDR3 is CAWATGLDQPQHF. CDR3 in DNA: TGTGCCTGGGCGACAGGGCTGGACCAGCCCCAGCATTTT.

V gene TRBV5-1 combines with J gene TRBJ1-1; 12 positions match TRBD1. With V trimmed by 7 bases and J by 4 bases, 11 bases remained unmatched. The CDR3 is 16 residues long. Germline lookup yields CDR1 SGHRS and CDR2 YFSETQ. CDR3 nucleotides: TGCGCCAGCTATGCCGGGACAGGGGGCGGTGGCACTGAAGCTTTCTTT. It is translated as CASYAGTGGGGTEAFF.

Only one count was recorded for this clone. The J gene is TRBJ2-5, the V gene TRBV24-1, with D maybe TRBD1 (6 bases). This CDR3 has 14 residues. CDR1 KGHDR and CDR2 SFDVKD come from the germline V gene. The V gene lost 3 bases and the J gene lost 5 bases, with 12 bases spanning the gap. The CDR3 reads CATSDTAGEETQYF. In DNA form, the CDR3 reads TGTGCCACCAGTGATACCGCAGGGGAGGAGACCCAGTACTTC.

This chain connects TRBV6-5 to TRBJ1-1; TRBD1 might be the D (6 bases). This CDR3 contains 12 residues. Germline CDR1 and CDR2: MNHEY and SVGAGI. The V end was cut by 8 bases, the J end by 6 bases, with 13 bases between. The CDR3 reads CASHRDKAEAFF. The DNA for the CDR3 is TGTGCCAGCCACAGGGATAAGGCTGAAGCTTTCTTT.

This clone was counted only a few times. This sequence joins TRBV9 and TRBJ2-2; D is unclear. Germline CDR1 and CDR2: SGDLS and YYNGEE. CDR3 length equals 16 residues. V was pared by 1 base and J by 3 bases, with 13 bases between. CDR3: CASSVSRGSYTGELFF. The CDR3 DNA sequence: TGTGCCAGCAGCGTATCCCGTGGCTCATACACCGGGGAGCTGTTTTTT.

This chain links TRBV24-1 with TRBJ1-3; tentative D call: TRBD1 (6 bases). V was pared by 3 bases and J by 4 bases, with 12 bases between. CDR3 size: 15 residues. Germline V gives CDR1 KGHDR, CDR2 SFDVKD. The CDR3 loop is CATSDGGAPGNTIYF. The CDR3, as DNA: TGTGCCACCAGTGATGGGGGGGCTCCGGGAAACACCATATATTTT.

This clone appeared a single time. The chain couples TRBV18 to TRBJ2-7; TRBD2 matches 8 bases. The germline gives CDR1 KGHSH, CDR2 LQKENI. The CDR3 loop spans 15 amino acids. V gave up 5 bases and J gave up 3 bases; unmatched junction bases: 9. The CDR3 sequence: CASSSAGGQGYEQYF. CDR3 bases: TGTGCCAGCTCATCGGCGGGGGGCCAAGGCTACGAGCAGTACTTC.

The CDR3 spells CASLDGGGPLRAQYF. Written as DNA, the CDR3 is TGTGCCAGCCTAGACGGCGGGGGCCCCTTGAGGGCCCAGTACTTC. J is TRBJ2-5 and V is TRBV6-5; D may be TRBD2 (7 bases). CDR1 is MNHEY and CDR2 is SVGAGI in the germline V gene. The V end lost 8 bases, the J end lost 9 bases, and 25 bases lay between the germline ends. This CDR3 spans 15 amino acids.

The genes are TRBV19 and TRBJ2-5; maybe TRBD1 (6 bases). The CDR3 is 13 amino acids. V was trimmed by 4 bases and J by 3 bases, leaving 9 bases between them. Germline CDR1 is LNHDA and CDR2 is SQIVND (reference sequence). The CDR3 DNA follows: TGTGCCAGTAGTAGCCAGGGGAAAGAGACCCAGTACTTC. This encodes CASSSQGKETQYF.

This clone was seen only once. This chain uses TRBV7-2 with TRBJ2-3, with 8 bases that match TRBD2. The trim removed 5 bases at V and 1 base at J, leaving 5 bases unmatched. This CDR3 region has 15 residues. Germline CDR1 is SGHTA and CDR2 is FQGNSA. The DNA of the CDR3 is TGTGCCAGCAGCACCGGGACTAGTGGCACAGATACGCAGTATTTT. The encoded protein is CASSTGTSGTDTQYF.

CDR3 residues: CASRAGQSLFEPQHF. The CDR3 DNA is TGTGCCAGCAGGGCAGGACAGTCCTTATTTGAGCCCCAGCATTTT. The chain combines TRBV2 with TRBJ1-5; D may be TRBD1 (6 bases). Germline V lookup: CDR1 SNHLY, CDR2 FYNNEI. This CDR3 is built from 15 residues. V lost 6 bases and J 8 bases, leaving 20 bases between the germline ends.